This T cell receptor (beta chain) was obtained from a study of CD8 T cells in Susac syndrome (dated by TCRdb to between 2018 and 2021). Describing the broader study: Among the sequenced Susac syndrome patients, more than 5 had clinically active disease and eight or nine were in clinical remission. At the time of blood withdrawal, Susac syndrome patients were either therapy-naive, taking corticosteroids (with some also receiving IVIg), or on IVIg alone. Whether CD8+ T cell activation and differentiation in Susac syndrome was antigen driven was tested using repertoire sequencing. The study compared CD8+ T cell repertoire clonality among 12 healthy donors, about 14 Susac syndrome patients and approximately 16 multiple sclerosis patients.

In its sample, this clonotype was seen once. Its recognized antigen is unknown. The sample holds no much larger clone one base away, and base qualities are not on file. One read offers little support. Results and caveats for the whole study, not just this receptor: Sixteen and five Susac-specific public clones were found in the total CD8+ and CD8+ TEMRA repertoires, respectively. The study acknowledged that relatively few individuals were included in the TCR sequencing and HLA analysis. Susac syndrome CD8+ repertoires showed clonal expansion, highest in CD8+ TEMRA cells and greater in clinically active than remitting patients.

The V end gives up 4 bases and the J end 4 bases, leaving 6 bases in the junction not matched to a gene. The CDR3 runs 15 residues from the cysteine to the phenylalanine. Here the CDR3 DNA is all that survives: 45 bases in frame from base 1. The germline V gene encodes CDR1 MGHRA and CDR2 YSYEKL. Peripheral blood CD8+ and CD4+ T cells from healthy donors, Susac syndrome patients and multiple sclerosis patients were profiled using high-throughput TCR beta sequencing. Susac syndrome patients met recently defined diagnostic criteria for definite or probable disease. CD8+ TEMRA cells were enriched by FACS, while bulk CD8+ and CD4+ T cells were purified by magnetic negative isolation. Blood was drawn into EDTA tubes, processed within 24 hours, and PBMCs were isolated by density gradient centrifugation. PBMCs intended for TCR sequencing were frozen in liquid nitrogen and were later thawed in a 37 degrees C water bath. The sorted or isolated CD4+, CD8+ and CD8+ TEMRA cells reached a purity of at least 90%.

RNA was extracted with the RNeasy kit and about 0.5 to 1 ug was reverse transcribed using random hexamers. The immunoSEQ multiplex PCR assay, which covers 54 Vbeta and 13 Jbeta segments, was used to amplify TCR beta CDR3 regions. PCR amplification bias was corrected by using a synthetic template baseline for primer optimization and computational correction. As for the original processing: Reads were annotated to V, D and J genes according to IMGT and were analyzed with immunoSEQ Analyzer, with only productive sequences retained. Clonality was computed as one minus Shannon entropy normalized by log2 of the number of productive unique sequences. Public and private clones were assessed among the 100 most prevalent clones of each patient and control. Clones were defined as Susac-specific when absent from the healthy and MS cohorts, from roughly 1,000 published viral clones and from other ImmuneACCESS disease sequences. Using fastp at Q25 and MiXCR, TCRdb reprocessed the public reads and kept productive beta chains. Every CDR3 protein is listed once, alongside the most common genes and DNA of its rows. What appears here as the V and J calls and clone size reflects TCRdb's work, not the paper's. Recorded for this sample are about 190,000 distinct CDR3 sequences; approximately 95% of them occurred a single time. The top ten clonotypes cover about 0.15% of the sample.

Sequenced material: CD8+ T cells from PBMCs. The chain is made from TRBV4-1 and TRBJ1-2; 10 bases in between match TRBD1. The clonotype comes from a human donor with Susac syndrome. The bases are TGCGCCAGCAGCCCCGCGGACAGGGGGATCTATGGCTACACCTTC. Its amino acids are CASSPADRGIYGYTF.